The 31 T cell receptor beta chains given below trace back to one sample, sequenced in a study of control samples from healthy donors and cancer patients. Clones were read by immunoSEQ multiplex PCR, and TCRdb kept only the in-frame ones, dropping some. This table has about 180,000 clones, over 85% appearing once. Sequencing was carried out using blood. The receptors come from a young man in good health.

V and J are TRBV19 and TRBJ1-5; D perhaps matches TRBD1 (6 bases). V lost 7 bases, J lost 7 bases, and 14 bases lay in between. The germline CDR1 and CDR2 sequences are LNHDA and SQIVND (reference sequence). The CDR3 spans 13 residues. CDR3 DNA sequence: TGTGCCAGTAACCCAGACAGGACCCAGCCCCAGCATTTT. Protein product: CASNPDRTQPQHF.

The V gene is TRBV6-1, the J gene TRBJ2-2; 10 nucleotides match TRBD2. The CDR3 runs 15 residues. From germline, CDR1 is MNHNS and CDR2 SASEGT. The trim removed 2 bases at V and 9 bases at J, leaving 6 bases unmatched. CDR3 sequence (DNA): TGTGCCAGCAGTGAATGGCCTAGCGGGGGCAGGGAGCTGTTTTTT. It translates to CASSEWPSGGRELFF.

For the CDR3, the DNA is TGCGCCAGCAGCTCGGAGACCTTCAACACTGAAGCTTTCTTT. It translates to CASSSETFNTEAFF. The chain employs TRBV5-1 and TRBJ1-1; D gene uncertain. CDR3 length: 14 amino acids. The V and J ends lost 3 bases and 2 bases respectively, with 11 bases between them. Germline loops: CDR1 SGHRS, CDR2 YFSETQ.

This clone was recorded only once. The chain links TRBV6-6 to TRBJ1-3; D remains unclear. The germline V and J ends were trimmed by 2 bases and 2 bases, with 4 bases remaining between them. Germline assignment: CDR1 MNHNY and CDR2 SVGAGI (reference sequence). The CDR3 contains 13 residues. The CDR3 region is CASSYSPGNTIYF. The CDR3 bases are TGTGCCAGCAGTTACAGTCCTGGAAACACCATATATTTT.

CDR3 DNA: TGTGCCAGCAGCCAAGGGGGCCCCTCTGGGGCCAACGTCCTGACTTTC. It encodes CASSQGGPSGANVLTF. The gene calls are TRBV4-2 and TRBJ2-6, with D perhaps TRBD1 (5 bases). Trimming took off 1 base at V and 0 bases at J, with 7 bases between the two ends. The CDR3 consists of 16 residues. Looked up from germline, CDR1 is LGHNA and CDR2 is YNFKEQ.

The chain employs TRBV5-6 and TRBJ2-7, with 11 bases lining up with TRBD1. V shed 2 bases, J shed 4 bases, and the junction held 2 bases outside the gene matches. The CDR3 has 14 amino acids. The V gene's germline CDR1 is SGHDT and CDR2 YYEEEE. CDR3 loop: CASSFRDRGYEQYF. For the CDR3, the DNA is TGTGCCAGCAGCTTTCGGGACAGGGGGTACGAGCAGTACTTC.

The V call is TRBV18, the J call TRBJ1-4, with TRBD1 matching 7 bases. The CDR3 has 15 residues. In germline, CDR1 is KGHSH, CDR2 LQKENI. V shed 3 bases and J 3 bases; nucleotides not matched to a gene: 4. DNA for the CDR3: TGTGCCAGCTCACCCGAACAGGGGTCTAATGAAAAACTGTTTTTT. This codes for CASSPEQGSNEKLFF.

This sequence joins TRBV6-6 and TRBJ1-6; D gene unclear. With 6 bases removed from V and 7 bases from J, the gap between germline ends came to 13 bases. Germline V gene sequence: CDR1 MNHNY, CDR2 SVGAGI (reference sequence). The CDR3 extends over 14 amino acids. The CDR3 region has the DNA TGTGCCAGCAGCCAACTCGTGAGGAATTCACCCCTCCACTTT. Translating gives CASSQLVRNSPLHF.

This rearrangement joins TRBV30 to TRBJ2-2; D not certain. CDR3 size: 13 residues. Deletions cut 2 bases from V and 6 bases from J, with 10 bases between. Germline CDR1 reads GTSNPN; CDR2 reads SVGIG (reference sequence). The CDR3: CAWSRRTAGELFF. The CDR3 DNA sequence: TGTGCCTGGAGTAGAAGGACCGCCGGGGAGCTGTTTTTT.

This chain links TRBV5-1 with TRBJ1-4, with D hard to call. Germline V gives CDR1 SGHRS, CDR2 YFSETQ. The V and J ends lost 1 base and 8 bases respectively, with 12 bases between them. The CDR3 covers 14 residues. CDR3 in DNA: TGCGCCAGCAGCTTGTCGGCAGGCCAGGAAAAACTGTTTTTT. Its protein product is CASSLSAGQEKLFF.

The chain combines TRBV2 with TRBJ1-5, with 10 bases lining up with TRBD1. Germline V lookup: CDR1 SNHLY, CDR2 FYNNEI. The CDR3 is made up of 12 amino acids. After removal of 10 bases from V and 5 bases from J, the junction contained 2 bases not matched to a gene. The CDR3 sequence: CANGQGDQPQHF. The CDR3 bases are TGTGCCAATGGACAGGGGGATCAGCCCCAGCATTTT.

This chain links TRBV11-2 with TRBJ2-3; 8 bases map to TRBD1. The CDR3 has 17 residues. The germline CDR1 and CDR2 sequences are SGHAT and FQNNGV. Trimming cost V 5 bases and J 2 bases; bases outside gene matches: 12. The CDR3 region is CASSPSAGRGPTDTQYF. In DNA form, the CDR3 reads TGTGCCAGCAGCCCCTCTGCGGGCAGGGGGCCCACAGATACGCAGTATTTT.

V gene TRBV6-5 combines with J gene TRBJ2-7; D perhaps matches TRBD1 (6 bases). Trimming pared 8 bases from V and 7 bases from J, leaving 15 bases between. Per germline, CDR1 MNHEY and CDR2 SVGAGI. The length of the CDR3 is 12 residues. This CDR3 reads CASGKGVGEQYF. The CDR3 DNA reads as TGTGCCAGCGGTAAGGGGGTAGGGGAGCAGTACTTC.

The V and J genes are TRBV2 and TRBJ1-2; D is unclear. The CDR3 spans 15 residues. The V and J ends lost 3 bases and 4 bases respectively, with 15 bases between them. Looked up from germline, CDR1 is SNHLY and CDR2 is FYNNEI. The CDR3 region has the DNA TGTGCCAGCAGTGACAGGATGGGGTTGTCCTATGGCTACACCTTC. This translates into CASSDRMGLSYGYTF.

V usage is TRBV5-4 and J usage is TRBJ2-1; 9 bases map to TRBD2. V was pared by 5 bases and J by 6 bases, with 15 bases of the junction left unmatched. CDR1 is SGHNT and CDR2 is YYREEE in the germline V gene (reference sequence). CDR3 length: 17 residues. The CDR3 DNA sequence: TGTGCCAGCAGTCCGGCGGGCGGGAGGGCCACTAGCAATGAGCAGTTCTTC. This gives the protein CASSPAGGRATSNEQFF.

The chain employs TRBV5-1 and TRBJ2-5, with D unclear. CDR3 size: 14 residues. The germline CDR1 and CDR2 sequences are SGHRS and YFSETQ. The ends were cut back, 3 bases at V and 4 bases at J, with 13 bases in the middle. The CDR3 nucleotides are TGCGCCAGCAGCTCCGGCGCCCCTGGAGAGACCCAGTACTTC. As protein: CASSSGAPGETQYF.

CDR3 nucleotides: TGCGCCAGCAGGGAGACAGGGGGCAGTGGCTACACCTTC. It encodes CASRETGGSGYTF. The J gene is TRBJ1-2, the V gene TRBV5-1, with 10 bases matching TRBD1. CDR3 size: 13 residues. V lost 5 bases and J lost 7; bases outside the gene matches: 5. Germline V gene sequence: CDR1 SGHRS, CDR2 YFSETQ.

The V call is TRBV19, the J call TRBJ1-3; weak D call: TRBD1 (5 bases). Trimming left V 6 bases short and J 4 bases short, with 19 bases between. Germline loops: CDR1 LNHDA, CDR2 SQIVND (reference sequence). This CDR3 spans 16 amino acids. The CDR3 region has the DNA TGTGCCAGTAGCCCGAGGGGCACCTCCCCGGGAAACACCATATATTTT. It yields the protein CASSPRGTSPGNTIYF.

The CDR3 here is CASSLVGDTQYF. The CDR3 region has the DNA TGTGCCAGCAGCTTAGTTGGAGATACGCAGTATTTT. The chain links TRBV7-8 to TRBJ2-3; no definite D call. Germline V gives CDR1 SGHVS, CDR2 FQNEAQ. The germline V and J ends were trimmed by 1 base and 5 bases, with 4 bases remaining between them. The CDR3 covers 12 residues.

The rearrangement uses TRBV5-4 and TRBJ1-1; D gene ambiguous. The CDR3 totals 15 residues. Germline lookup yields CDR1 SGHNT and CDR2 YYREEE (reference sequence). V shed 2 bases and J shed 0 bases, with 11 bases lying between them. The chain's CDR3 is CASSFLADLNTEAFF. The CDR3 nucleotides read TGTGCCAGCAGCTTCCTCGCGGACCTGAACACTGAAGCTTTCTTT.

The chain links TRBV6-1 to TRBJ1-5; D is possibly TRBD1 (5 bases). The CDR3 is 16 residues long. Trimming took 1 base from V and 6 from J, leaving 16 bases between them. CDR1 and CDR2 from the germline V gene are MNHNS and SASEGT. CDR3 in DNA: TGTGCCAGCAGTGAAGAATTGGGGACGGGGATTCAGCCCCAGCATTTT. Translated: CASSEELGTGIQPQHF.

This clone has a handful of counts. V gene TRBV19 combines with J gene TRBJ1-2; the match to TRBD1 covers 8 bases. The J segment lost 4 bases and the V segment lost 5 bases, leaving 0 bases of the junction unmatched. The CDR3 covers 12 residues. CDR1 is LNHDA, CDR2 SQIVND, per germline (reference sequence). The chain's CDR3 is CASSDRGYGYTF. The DNA for the CDR3 is TGTGCCAGTAGTGACAGGGGCTATGGCTACACCTTC. Full variable domain (remainder filled in from reference TRBV19 and TRBJ1-2): DGGITQSPKYLFRKEGQNVTLSCEQNLNHDAMYWYRQDPGQGLRLIYYSQIVNDFQKGDIAEGYSVSREKKESFPLTVTSAQKNPTAFYLCASSDRGYGYTFGSGTRLTVV.

The chain recombines TRBV12-3 or TRBV12-4 with TRBJ2-7; TRBD2 might be the D (6 bases). There are 13 residues in the CDR3. The V gene lost 2 bases and the J gene lost 5 bases, with 10 bases spanning the gap. The chain's CDR3 is CASSLSGVNEQYF. The CDR3 DNA reads TGTGCCAGCAGTTTATCGGGGGTGAACGAGCAGTACTTC.

The chain has TRBV7-6 and TRBJ2-5, with 7 bases fitting TRBD1. The CDR3 has 14 residues. CDR1 is SGHVS and CDR2 is FNYEAQ in the germline V gene. The ends lost 5 bases at V and 7 bases at J; junction bases unmatched: 10. The CDR3 sequence is CASSPRQGPWTQYF. DNA for the CDR3: TGTGCCAGCAGCCCAAGACAGGGTCCATGGACCCAGTACTTC.

This sequence joins TRBV24-1 and TRBJ1-5; no reliable D call. This CDR3 has 14 residues. Per the germline V gene, CDR1 is KGHDR and CDR2 is SFDVKD. With 3 bases removed from V and 2 bases from J, the gap between germline ends came to 7 bases. CDR3 coding DNA: TGTGCCACCAGTGATCCGGGCGGCAATCAGCCCCAGCATTTT. Translating gives CATSDPGGNQPQHF.

The J gene is TRBJ2-7, the V gene TRBV3-1 (or the pseudogene TRBV3-2), with TRBD1 as a possible D gene (6 bases). This CDR3 contains 15 residues. The V gene lost 1 base and the J gene lost 3 bases, with 13 bases spanning the gap. CDR1 is LGHDT, CDR2 YNNKEL, per germline (reference sequence). The CDR3, as DNA: TGTGCCAGCAGCCAAGTGTGGACAGCCAACTACGAGCAGTACTTC. Its translation: CASSQVWTANYEQYF.

The chain carries TRBV12-5 and TRBJ1-1; tentatively, D is TRBD1 (6 bases). Germline V gene sequence: CDR1 LGHNT, CDR2 FRNRAP. This CDR3 has 13 amino acids. Trimming removed 1 base from V and 5 bases from J, with 8 bases in between. CDR3 DNA sequence: TGTGCTAGTGGTTTGGAAGGGGGAACTGAAGCTTTCTTT. Protein product: CASGLEGGTEAFF.

J is TRBJ2-3 and V is TRBV7-2; 12 bases map to TRBD2. Germline-derived CDR1 and CDR2 are SGHTA and FQGNSA. Losses at the gene ends were 2 bases for V and 6 bases for J; bases not matched to a gene: 9. This CDR3 has 17 amino acids. Written as DNA, the CDR3 is TGTGCCAGCAGCTTATCGAGGCTAGCGGGGGGGGTGGATACGCAGTATTTT. As protein: CASSLSRLAGGVDTQYF.

The V and J genes are TRBV19 and TRBJ2-7; a possible D gene is TRBD2 (5 bases). The CDR3 is 13 amino acids. V was shortened by 9 bases and J by 4 bases, with 16 bases between the two germline ends. From germline, CDR1 is LNHDA and CDR2 SQIVND (reference sequence). The CDR3 bases are TGTGCCAGCTCGGCGGGTGCCTCGTACGAGCAGTACTTC. This gives the protein CASSAGASYEQYF.

The chain uses TRBV30 and TRBJ2-2, with 7 bases lining up with TRBD2. Trimming cost V 5 bases and J 5 bases; bases outside gene matches: 20. Germline V CDR1 and CDR2: GTSNPN, SVGIG (reference sequence). The CDR3 totals 18 residues. CDR3 coding DNA: TGTGCCTGGTCGAGTGACCCCAGGACTAGTTTGAGGACCGGGGAGCTGTTTTTT. This translates into CAWSSDPRTSLRTGELFF.

The chain combines TRBV2 with TRBJ1-6, with D perhaps TRBD1 (6 bases). CDR3 length: 15 amino acids. V gave up 6 bases and J gave up 10 bases, with 19 bases separating them. The germline gives CDR1 SNHLY, CDR2 FYNNEI. The CDR3 sequence: CASSNPQGSGSPLHF. The CDR3 bases are TGTGCCAGCAGCAACCCACAGGGATCGGGGTCACCCCTCCACTTT.